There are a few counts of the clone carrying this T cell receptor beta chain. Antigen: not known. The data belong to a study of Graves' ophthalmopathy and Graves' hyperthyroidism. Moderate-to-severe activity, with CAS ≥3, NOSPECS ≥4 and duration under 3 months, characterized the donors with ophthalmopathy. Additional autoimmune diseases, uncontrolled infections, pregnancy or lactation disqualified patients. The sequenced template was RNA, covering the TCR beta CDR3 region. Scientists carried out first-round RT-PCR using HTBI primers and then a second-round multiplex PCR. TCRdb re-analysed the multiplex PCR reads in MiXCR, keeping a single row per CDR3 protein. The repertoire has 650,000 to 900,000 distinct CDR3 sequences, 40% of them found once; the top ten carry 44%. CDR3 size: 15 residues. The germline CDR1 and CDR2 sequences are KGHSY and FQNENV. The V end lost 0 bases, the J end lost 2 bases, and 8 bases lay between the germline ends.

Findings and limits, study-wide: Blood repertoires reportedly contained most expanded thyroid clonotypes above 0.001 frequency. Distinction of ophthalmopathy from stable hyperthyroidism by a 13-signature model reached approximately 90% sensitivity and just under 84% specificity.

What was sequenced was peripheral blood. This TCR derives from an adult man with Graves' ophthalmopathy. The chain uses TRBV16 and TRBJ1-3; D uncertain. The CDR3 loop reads CASSQSSGAGNTIYF. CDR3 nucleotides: TGTGCCAGCAGCCAATCCTCCGGGGCTGGAAACACCATATATTTT.